The clone carrying this T cell receptor (beta chain) was recorded once. Antigen unknown. The sample carries other DNA sequences with the same CDR3. CDR3 length: 10 residues. In germline, CDR1 is DFQATT, CDR2 SNEGSKA (reference sequence). The V end lost 5 bases, the J end lost 7 bases, and 6 bases lay between the germline ends. Both 60 Vbeta primers and 13 Jbeta primers went into the PCR. Some clones are missing from TCRdb's copy, which holds only in-frame ones; the method was immunoSEQ multiplex PCR. The table shows about 200,000 clones, with 73% occurring only once. The data were obtained in a study of cytomegalovirus exposure and HLA in healthy donors. Study results and limitations: TCR association rates varied by HLA locus in a later analysis, with DRB1 highest and HLA-C lowest. A few of the chains that were CMV-associated were confirmed in vitro to be specific for CMV antigens.

The source material was PBMCs. This receptor was identified in a woman in her 30s in good health and CMV-seronegative. V is TRBV20-1 and J is TRBJ2-1; D is perhaps TRBD2 (6 bases). The CDR3 sequence: CSAGGNEQFF. In DNA form, the CDR3 reads TGCAGTGCTGGGGGGAATGAGCAGTTCTTC.